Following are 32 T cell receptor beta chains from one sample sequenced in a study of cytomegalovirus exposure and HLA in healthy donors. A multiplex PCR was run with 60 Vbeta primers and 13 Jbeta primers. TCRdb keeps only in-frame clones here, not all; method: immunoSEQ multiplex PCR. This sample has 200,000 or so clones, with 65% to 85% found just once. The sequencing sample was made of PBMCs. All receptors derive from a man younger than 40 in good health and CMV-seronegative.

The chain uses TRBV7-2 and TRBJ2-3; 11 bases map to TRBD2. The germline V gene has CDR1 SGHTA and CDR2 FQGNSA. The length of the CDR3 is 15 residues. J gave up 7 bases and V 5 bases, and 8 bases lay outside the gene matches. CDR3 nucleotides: TGTGCCAGCAGCCTGTCTAGCGGGGGGCGTAATACGCAGTATTTT. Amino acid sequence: CASSLSSGGRNTQYF.

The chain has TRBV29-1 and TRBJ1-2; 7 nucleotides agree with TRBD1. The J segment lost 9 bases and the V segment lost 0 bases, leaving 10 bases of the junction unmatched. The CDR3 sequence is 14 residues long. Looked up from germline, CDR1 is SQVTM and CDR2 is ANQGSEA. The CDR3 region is CSVEDLEGARRYTF. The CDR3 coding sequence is TGCAGCGTTGAAGATCTTGAGGGGGCGCGTCGCTACACCTTC.

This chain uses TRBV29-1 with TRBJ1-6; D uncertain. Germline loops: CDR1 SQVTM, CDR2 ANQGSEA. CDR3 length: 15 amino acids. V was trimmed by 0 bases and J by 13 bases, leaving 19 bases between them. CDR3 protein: CSVEDRVRRVLPLHF. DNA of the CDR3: TGCAGCGTTGAAGATCGAGTGAGGCGGGTATTGCCCCTCCACTTT.

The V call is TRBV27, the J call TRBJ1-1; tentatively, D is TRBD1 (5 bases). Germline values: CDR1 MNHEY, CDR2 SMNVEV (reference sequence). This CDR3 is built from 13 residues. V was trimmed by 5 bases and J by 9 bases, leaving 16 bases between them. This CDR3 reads CASSPTKRGKAFF. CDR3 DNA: TGTGCCAGCAGTCCTACGAAGCGGGGGAAAGCTTTCTTT.

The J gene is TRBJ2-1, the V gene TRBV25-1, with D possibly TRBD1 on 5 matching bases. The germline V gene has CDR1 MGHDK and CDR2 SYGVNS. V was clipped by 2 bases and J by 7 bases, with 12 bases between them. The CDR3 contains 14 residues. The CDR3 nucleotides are TGTGCCAGCAGTGAAGTGGGGCTGGCAAATGAGCAGTTCTTC. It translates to CASSEVGLANEQFF.

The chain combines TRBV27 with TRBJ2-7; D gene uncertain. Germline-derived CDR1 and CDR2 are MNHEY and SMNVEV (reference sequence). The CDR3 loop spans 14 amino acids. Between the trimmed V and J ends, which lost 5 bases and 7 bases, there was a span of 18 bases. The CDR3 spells CASSRDTLMKEQYF. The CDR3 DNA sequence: TGTGCCAGCAGTCGAGACACCCTAATGAAGGAGCAGTACTTC.

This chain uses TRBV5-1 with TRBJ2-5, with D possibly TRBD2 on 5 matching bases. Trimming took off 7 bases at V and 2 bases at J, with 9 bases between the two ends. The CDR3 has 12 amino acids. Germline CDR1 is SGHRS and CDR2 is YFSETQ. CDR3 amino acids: CASSDWQETQYF. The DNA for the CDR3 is TGCGCCAGCTCGGACTGGCAAGAGACCCAGTACTTC.

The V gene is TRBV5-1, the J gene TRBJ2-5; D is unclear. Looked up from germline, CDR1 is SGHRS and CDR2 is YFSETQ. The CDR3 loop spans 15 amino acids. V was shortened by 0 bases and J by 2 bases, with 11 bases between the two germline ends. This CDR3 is CASSLDPGPQETQYF. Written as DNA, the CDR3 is TGCGCCAGCAGCTTGGATCCGGGTCCACAAGAGACCCAGTACTTC.

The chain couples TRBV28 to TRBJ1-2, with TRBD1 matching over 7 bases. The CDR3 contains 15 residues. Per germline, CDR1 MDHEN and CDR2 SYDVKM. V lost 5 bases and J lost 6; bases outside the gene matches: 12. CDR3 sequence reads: CASSLGSTGRNGYTF. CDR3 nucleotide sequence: TGTGCCAGCAGTCTAGGGTCGACAGGGAGGAATGGCTACACCTTC.

The CDR3 DNA reads TGTGCCAGCAGTTTGGAGGATGAGCAGTTCTTC. It yields the protein CASSLEDEQFF. The chain is built from TRBV28 and TRBJ2-1; weak D call: TRBD2 (5 bases). The CDR3 extends over 11 amino acids. Trimming pared 3 bases from V and 8 bases from J, leaving 5 bases between. In germline, CDR1 is MDHEN, CDR2 SYDVKM.

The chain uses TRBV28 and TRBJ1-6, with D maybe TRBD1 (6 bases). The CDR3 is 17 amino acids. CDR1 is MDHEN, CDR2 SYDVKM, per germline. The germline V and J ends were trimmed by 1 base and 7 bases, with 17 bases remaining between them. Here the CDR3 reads CASSLFLQGQGNSPLHF. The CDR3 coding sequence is TGTGCCAGCAGTTTATTTTTACAGGGCCAGGGGAATTCACCCCTCCACTTT.

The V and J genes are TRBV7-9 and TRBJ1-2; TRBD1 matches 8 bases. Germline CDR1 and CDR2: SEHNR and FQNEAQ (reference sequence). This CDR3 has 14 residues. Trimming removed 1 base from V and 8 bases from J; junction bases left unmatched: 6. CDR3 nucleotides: TGTGCCAGCAGCTTAGACCTGGACAGGGTGGGCTACACCTTC. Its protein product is CASSLDLDRVGYTF.

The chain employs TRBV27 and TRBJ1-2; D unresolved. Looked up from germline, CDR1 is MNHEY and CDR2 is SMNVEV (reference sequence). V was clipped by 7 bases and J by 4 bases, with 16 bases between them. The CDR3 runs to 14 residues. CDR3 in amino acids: CASTLDFSGYGYTF. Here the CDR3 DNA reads TGTGCCAGCACCCTCGACTTTTCGGGCTATGGCTACACCTTC.

CDR3 DNA: TGTGCCAGCGCCGAGGCCTACGAGCAGTACTTC. This gives the protein CASAEAYEQYF. This sequence joins TRBV7-9 and TRBJ2-7; D gene ambiguous. Per the germline V gene, CDR1 is SEHNR and CDR2 is FQNEAQ (reference sequence). Trimming removed 8 bases at V and 2 bases at J, with 7 bases between. The CDR3 loop spans 11 amino acids.

The CDR3 loop reads CASSPSDRQGNTIYF. CDR3 bases: TGTGCCAGCAGCCCTAGTGATAGGCAAGGAAACACCATATATTTT. The chain employs TRBV7-2 and TRBJ1-3, with D hard to call. With 5 bases removed from V and 4 bases from J, the gap between germline ends came to 15 bases. The CDR3 loop spans 15 amino acids. The germline V gene has CDR1 SGHTA and CDR2 FQGNSA.

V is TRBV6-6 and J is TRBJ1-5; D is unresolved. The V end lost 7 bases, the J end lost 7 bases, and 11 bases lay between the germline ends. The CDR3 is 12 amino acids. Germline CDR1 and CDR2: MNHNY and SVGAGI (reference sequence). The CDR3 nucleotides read TGTGCCAGCACCCCGGGGATGCAGCCCCAGCATTTT. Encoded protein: CASTPGMQPQHF.

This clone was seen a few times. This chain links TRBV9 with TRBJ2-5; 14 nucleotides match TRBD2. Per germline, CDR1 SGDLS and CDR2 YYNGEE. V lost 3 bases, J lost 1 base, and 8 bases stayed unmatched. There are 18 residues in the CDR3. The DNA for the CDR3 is TGTGCCAGCAGCGCAGGGAGGGGGACTAGCGGGGGCCAAGAGACCCAGTACTTC. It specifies CASSAGRGTSGGQETQYF. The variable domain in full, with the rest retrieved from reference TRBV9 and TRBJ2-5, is DSGVTQTPKHLITATGQRVTLRCSPRSGDLSVYWYQQSLDQGLQFLIQYYNGEERAKGNILERFSAQQFPDLHSELNLSSLELGDSALYFCASSAGRGTSGGQETQYFGPGTRLLVL.

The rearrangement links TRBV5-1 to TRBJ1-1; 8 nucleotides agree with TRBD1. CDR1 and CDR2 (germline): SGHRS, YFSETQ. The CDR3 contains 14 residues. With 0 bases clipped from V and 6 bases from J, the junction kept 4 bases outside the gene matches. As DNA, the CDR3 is TGCGCCAGCAGCTTGGAAGGACAGGGCGCTGAAGCTTTCTTT. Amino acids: CASSLEGQGAEAFF.

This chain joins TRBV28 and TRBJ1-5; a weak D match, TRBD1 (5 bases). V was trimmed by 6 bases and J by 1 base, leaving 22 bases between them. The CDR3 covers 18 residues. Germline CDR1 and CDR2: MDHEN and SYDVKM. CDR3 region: CASSTWVGGDWSNQPQHF. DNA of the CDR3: TGTGCCAGCAGCACTTGGGTGGGGGGAGACTGGAGCAATCAGCCCCAGCATTTT.

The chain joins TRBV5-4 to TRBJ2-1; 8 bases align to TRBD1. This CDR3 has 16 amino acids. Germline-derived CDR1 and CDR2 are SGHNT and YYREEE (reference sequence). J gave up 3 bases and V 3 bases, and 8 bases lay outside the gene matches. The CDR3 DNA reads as TGTGCCAGCAGCTATCCAGGGGGCGCAAACTACAATGAGCAGTTCTTC. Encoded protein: CASSYPGGANYNEQFF.

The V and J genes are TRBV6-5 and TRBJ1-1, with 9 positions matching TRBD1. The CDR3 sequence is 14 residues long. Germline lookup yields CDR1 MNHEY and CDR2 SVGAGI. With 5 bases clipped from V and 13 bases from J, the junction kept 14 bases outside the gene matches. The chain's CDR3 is CASSTDRGSSKLFF. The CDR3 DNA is TGTGCCAGCAGTACCGACAGGGGGTCTTCTAAGCTTTTCTTT.

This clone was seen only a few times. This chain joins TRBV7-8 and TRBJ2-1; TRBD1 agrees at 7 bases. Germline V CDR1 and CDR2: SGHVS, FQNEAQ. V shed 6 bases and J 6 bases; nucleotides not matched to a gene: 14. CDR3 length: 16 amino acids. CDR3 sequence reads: CASSRYLGQSANEQFF. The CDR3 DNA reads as TGTGCCAGCAGTCGTTACTTGGGACAGAGCGCCAATGAGCAGTTCTTC.

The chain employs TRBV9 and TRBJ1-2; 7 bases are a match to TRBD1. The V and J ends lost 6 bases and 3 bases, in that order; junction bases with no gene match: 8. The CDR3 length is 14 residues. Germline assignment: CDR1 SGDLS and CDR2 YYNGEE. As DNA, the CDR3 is TGTGCCAGCACGAACAGGGGAATGGACTATGGCTACACCTTC. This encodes CASTNRGMDYGYTF.

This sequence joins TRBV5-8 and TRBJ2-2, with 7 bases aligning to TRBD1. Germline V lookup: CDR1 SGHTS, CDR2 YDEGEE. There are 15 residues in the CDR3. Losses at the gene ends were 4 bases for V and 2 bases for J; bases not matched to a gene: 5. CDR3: CASSPGTANTGELFF. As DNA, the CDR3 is TGTGCCAGCAGCCCCGGGACAGCTAACACCGGGGAGCTGTTTTTT.

The CDR3 region has the DNA TGTGCCAGTAGTATAATCATTGGGACAGAGAATCAGCCCCAGCATTTT. The encoded protein is CASSIIIGTENQPQHF. The chain combines TRBV19 with TRBJ1-5, with 7 bases lining up with TRBD1. CDR3 length equals 16 residues. CDR1 is LNHDA, CDR2 SQIVND, per germline (reference sequence). The junction had 8 bases not matched to a gene; V was cut back by 2 bases and J by 4 bases.

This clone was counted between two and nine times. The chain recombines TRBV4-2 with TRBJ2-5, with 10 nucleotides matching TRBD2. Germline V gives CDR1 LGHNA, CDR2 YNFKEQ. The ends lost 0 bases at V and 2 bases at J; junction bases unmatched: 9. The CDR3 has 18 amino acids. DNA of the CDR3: TGTGCCAGCAGCCAAGAAGGACCCTCTAGCGGGGGACAAGAGACCCAGTACTTC. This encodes CASSQEGPSSGGQETQYF.

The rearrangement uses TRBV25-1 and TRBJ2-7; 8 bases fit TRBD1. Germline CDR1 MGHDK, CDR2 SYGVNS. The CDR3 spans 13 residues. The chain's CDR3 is CAAGTGLIYEQYF. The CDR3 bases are TGTGCTGCCGGGACAGGCTTAATCTACGAGCAGTACTTC.

DNA of the CDR3: TGTGCCAGCAGCTTGGGGGACAGCAGCACAGATACGCAGTATTTT. This translates into CASSLGDSSTDTQYF. The chain uses TRBV5-4 and TRBJ2-3, with TRBD1 matching over 7 bases. J gave up 0 bases and V 0 bases, and 1 base lay outside the gene matches. In germline, CDR1 is SGHNT, CDR2 YYREEE (reference sequence). The CDR3 covers 15 residues.

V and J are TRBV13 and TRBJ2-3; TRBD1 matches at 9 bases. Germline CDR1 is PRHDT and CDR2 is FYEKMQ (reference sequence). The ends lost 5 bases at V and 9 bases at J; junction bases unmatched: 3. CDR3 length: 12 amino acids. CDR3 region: CASSPDRGTQYF. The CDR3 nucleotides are TGTGCCAGCAGCCCGGACAGGGGCACGCAGTATTTT.

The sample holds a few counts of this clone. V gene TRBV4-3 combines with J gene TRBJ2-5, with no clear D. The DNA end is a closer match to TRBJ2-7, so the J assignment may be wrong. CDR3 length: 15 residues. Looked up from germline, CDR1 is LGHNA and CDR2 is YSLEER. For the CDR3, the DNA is TGCGCCAGCAGCCCTAACGCCGTGCCTAACTACGAGCAGTACTTC. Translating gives CASSPNAVPNYEQYF.

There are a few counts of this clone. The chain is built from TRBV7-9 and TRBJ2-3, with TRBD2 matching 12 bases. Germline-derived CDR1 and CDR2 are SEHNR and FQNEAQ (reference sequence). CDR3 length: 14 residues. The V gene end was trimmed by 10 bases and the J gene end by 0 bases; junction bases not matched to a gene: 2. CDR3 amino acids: CATLAGGSTDTQYF. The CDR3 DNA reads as TGTGCCACCCTAGCGGGGGGGAGCACAGATACGCAGTATTTT. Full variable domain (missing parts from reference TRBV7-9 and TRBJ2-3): DTGVSQNPRHKITKRGQNVTFRCDPISEHNRLYWYRQTLGQGPEFLTYFQNEAQLEKSRLLSDRFSAERPKGSFSTLEIQRTEQGDSAMYLCATLAGGSTDTQYFGPGTRLTVL.

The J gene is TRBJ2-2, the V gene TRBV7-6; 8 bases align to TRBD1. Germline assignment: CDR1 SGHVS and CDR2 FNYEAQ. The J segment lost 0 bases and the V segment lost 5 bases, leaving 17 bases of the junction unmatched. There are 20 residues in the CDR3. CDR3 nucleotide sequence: TGTGCCAGCAGCCGCCCGGGGCAGGGGGCGCCCATAGCGAACACCGGGGAGCTGTTTTTT. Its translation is CASSRPGQGAPIANTGELFF. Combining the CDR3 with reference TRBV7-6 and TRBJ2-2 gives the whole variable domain GAGVSQSPRYKVTKRGQDVALRCDPISGHVSLYWYRQALGQGPEFLTYFNYEAQQDKSGLPNDRFSAERPEGSISTLTIQRTEQRDSAMYRCASSRPGQGAPIANTGELFFGEGSRLTVL.